These T cell receptor beta chains were read from a single sample in a study of human T cells and chemical hapten exposure. TCRdb called the RACE reads again in MiXCR, with one record for every CDR3 protein. The sample records more than 300,000 distinct CDR3 sequences, approximately 5.8% being singletons. Sequenced material: whole blood, taken in connection with sensitization to the hapten diphenylcyclopropenone (DPC). The receptor source for this set is a woman younger than 30 with alopecia areata. Some clones in this sample may be carry-over from other donors' samples. The CDR3 runs from the conserved cysteine through the conserved F or W. The order of the fields is J gene, V gene, clone size, D gene, CDR3 protein, CDR3 DNA. D genes are given only for firm matches. Clone size is given for some rows only: seen once, a few or many times, or a class if the clone is expanded.

J gene: TRBJ1-5
V gene: TRBV29-1
clone size: many
D gene: TRBD1
CDR3 protein: CSVATGGRDQPQHF
CDR3 DNA: TGCAGCGTTGCTACAGGGGGTCGGGATCAGCCCCAGCATTTT

J gene: TRBJ2-1
V gene: TRBV24-1
clone size: many
D gene: TRBD2
CDR3 protein: CATSEAGGWNEQFF
CDR3 DNA: TGTGCCACCAGCGAGGCGGGGGGTTGGAATGAGCAGTTCTTC

J gene: TRBJ1-4
V gene: TRBV10-3
clone size: many
D gene: .
CDR3 protein: CAIRASLGEKLFF
CDR3 DNA: TGTGCCATCAGAGCCTCACTGGGTGAAAAACTGTTTTTT

J gene: TRBJ1-3
V gene: TRBV7-2
clone size: few
D gene: .
CDR3 protein: CASSSRGASGNTIYF
CDR3 DNA: TGTGCCAGCAGCTCGCGAGGGGCCTCTGGAAACACCATATATTTT

J gene: TRBJ2-3
V gene: TRBV4-3
clone size: .
D gene: TRBD2
CDR3 protein: CASSQGVLAGGPITDTQYF
CDR3 DNA: TGCGCCAGCAGCCAAGGAGTACTAGCGGGGGGGCCAATCACAGATACGCAGTATTTT

J gene: TRBJ1-5
V gene: TRBV10-2
clone size: .
D gene: .
CDR3 protein: CASSESNEGSNQPQHF
CDR3 DNA: TGCGCCAGCAGTGAGTCGAATGAGGGGTCTAATCAGCCCCAGCATTTT

J gene: TRBJ1-2
V gene: TRBV3-1
clone size: .
D gene: .
CDR3 protein: CASADIPGVGYGYTF
CDR3 DNA: TGTGCCAGCGCCGATATTCCAGGGGTGGGCTATGGCTACACCTTC

J gene: TRBJ1-1
V gene: TRBV6-5
clone size: many
D gene: TRBD1
CDR3 protein: CASSFGDRAGEAFF
CDR3 DNA: TGTGCCAGCAGTTTCGGTGACAGGGCTGGTGAAGCTTTCTTT

J gene: TRBJ2-2
V gene: TRBV28
clone size: many
D gene: TRBD2
CDR3 protein: CASRLAGGYTGELFF
CDR3 DNA: TGTGCCAGCAGACTAGCGGGGGGGTACACCGGGGAGCTGTTTTTT

J gene: TRBJ1-3
V gene: TRBV15
clone size: .
D gene: TRBD1
CDR3 protein: CATSRDLRPGQGGNTIYF
CDR3 DNA: TGTGCCACCAGCAGAGACCTCAGACCGGGACAGGGGGGAAACACCATATATTTT

J gene: TRBJ1-2
V gene: TRBV6-1
clone size: many
D gene: .
CDR3 protein: CASSEIFSGNYGYTF
CDR3 DNA: TGTGCCAGCAGTGAAATCTTCAGCGGAAACTATGGCTACACCTTC

J gene: TRBJ2-3
V gene: TRBV29-1
clone size: .
D gene: TRBD2
CDR3 protein: CSVSGVAGGLSSTDTQYF
CDR3 DNA: TGCAGCGTGAGCGGGGTAGCGGGGGGACTTTCTAGCACAGATACGCAGTATTTT

J gene: TRBJ1-2
V gene: TRBV12-3/TRBV12-4
clone size: .
D gene: .
CDR3 protein: CASIEGYDYGYTF
CDR3 DNA: TGTGCCAGCATTGAAGGGTACGACTATGGCTACACCTTC

J gene: TRBJ2-5
V gene: TRBV9
clone size: many
D gene: .
CDR3 protein: CASSVDGTVEETQYF
CDR3 DNA: TGTGCCAGCAGCGTAGACGGGACTGTAGAAGAGACCCAGTACTTC

J gene: TRBJ1-1
V gene: TRBV12-3/TRBV12-4
clone size: .
D gene: .
CDR3 protein: CASSNDLNTEAFF
CDR3 DNA: TGTGCCAGCAGCAACGACCTGAACACTGAAGCTTTCTTT

J gene: TRBJ1-4
V gene: TRBV12-5
clone size: .
D gene: TRBD1
CDR3 protein: CASGLNLRGAREKLFF
CDR3 DNA: TGTGCTAGTGGTTTGAATCTCAGGGGGGCAAGGGAAAAACTGTTTTTT

J gene: TRBJ2-1
V gene: TRBV20-1
clone size: few
D gene: TRBD2
CDR3 protein: CSASRTSGVHNEQFF
CDR3 DNA: TGCAGTGCTAGTCGAACTAGCGGGGTCCACAATGAGCAGTTCTTC

J gene: TRBJ1-1
V gene: TRBV6-1
clone size: few
D gene: .
CDR3 protein: CASYQFSHHTEAFF
CDR3 DNA: TGTGCCAGCTACCAATTTAGCCACCACACTGAAGCTTTCTTT

J gene: TRBJ1-5
V gene: TRBV28
clone size: .
D gene: TRBD1
CDR3 protein: CASSSPTGRRRQPQHF
CDR3 DNA: TGTGCCAGCAGTTCCCCGACAGGGAGGAGGCGTCAGCCCCAGCATTTT

J gene: TRBJ2-7
V gene: TRBV18
clone size: few
D gene: TRBD2
CDR3 protein: CASSPPGLAGSSYEQYF
CDR3 DNA: TGTGCCAGCTCACCACCGGGACTAGCGGGGAGCTCCTACGAGCAGTACTTC

J gene: TRBJ2-7
V gene: TRBV4-2
clone size: many
D gene: .
CDR3 protein: CASSQDIRYEQYF
CDR3 DNA: TGTGCCAGCAGCCAAGACATCCGATACGAGCAGTACTTC

J gene: TRBJ1-1
V gene: TRBV20-1
clone size: few
D gene: .
CDR3 protein: CSAREAVNTEAFF
CDR3 DNA: TGCAGTGCTCGGGAGGCAGTAAACACTGAAGCTTTCTTT

J gene: TRBJ1-5
V gene: TRBV6-2/TRBV6-3
clone size: many
D gene: .
CDR3 protein: CASSDGGFNSNQPQHF
CDR3 DNA: TGTGCCAGCAGTGACGGGGGGTTCAATAGCAATCAGCCCCAGCATTTT

J gene: TRBJ2-1
V gene: TRBV7-9
clone size: many
D gene: .
CDR3 protein: CASSLAVKGWFF
CDR3 DNA: TGTGCCAGCAGCTTAGCGGTGAAGGGATGGTTCTTC

J gene: TRBJ1-1
V gene: TRBV29-1
clone size: many
D gene: .
CDR3 protein: CSVEDLRVTAEAFF
CDR3 DNA: TGCAGCGTTGAAGATCTTCGGGTGACGGCTGAAGCTTTCTTT

J gene: TRBJ2-6
V gene: TRBV28
clone size: many
D gene: .
CDR3 protein: CASSLGVPGANVLTF
CDR3 DNA: TGTGCCAGCAGTTTGGGGGTCCCCGGGGCCAACGTCCTGACTTTC

J gene: TRBJ1-3
V gene: TRBV18
clone size: few
D gene: .
CDR3 protein: CASSPFDSFSGNTIYF
CDR3 DNA: TGTGCCAGCTCACCATTTGACAGTTTCTCTGGAAACACCATATATTTT

J gene: TRBJ2-7
V gene: TRBV6-2/TRBV6-3
clone size: many
D gene: .
CDR3 protein: CASSSGREQYF
CDR3 DNA: TGTGCCAGCAGTTCGGGTCGCGAGCAGTACTTC

J gene: TRBJ2-3
V gene: TRBV7-2
clone size: .
D gene: .
CDR3 protein: CASSSRFDPTDTQYF
CDR3 DNA: TGTGCCAGCAGCTCAAGATTCGACCCCACAGATACGCAGTATTTT

J gene: TRBJ1-6
V gene: TRBV13
clone size: .
D gene: .
CDR3 protein: CASSLWRQNSPLHF
CDR3 DNA: TGTGCCAGCAGCTTATGGCGCCAGAATTCACCCCTCCACTTT

J gene: TRBJ1-2
V gene: TRBV20-1
clone size: many
D gene: .
CDR3 protein: CRGQPGYTF
CDR3 DNA: TGCCGAGGACAGCCTGGCTACACCTTC

J gene: TRBJ1-1
V gene: TRBV6-5
clone size: many
D gene: .
CDR3 protein: CASSYDTVNTEAFF
CDR3 DNA: TGTGCCAGCAGTTACGACACAGTGAACACTGAAGCTTTCTTT

J gene: TRBJ1-1
V gene: TRBV5-6
clone size: many
D gene: .
CDR3 protein: CASSLLGGGGLAEAFF
CDR3 DNA: TGTGCCAGCAGCTTGCTGGGGGGCGGGGGCTTGGCTGAAGCTTTCTTT

J gene: TRBJ2-3
V gene: TRBV5-1
clone size: few
D gene: TRBD1
CDR3 protein: CATSYGDRVTDTQYF
CDR3 DNA: TGCGCCACCTCGTACGGGGACAGAGTGACAGATACGCAGTATTTT

J gene: TRBJ2-7
V gene: TRBV2
clone size: .
D gene: .
CDR3 protein: CANLGGPDYYEQYF
CDR3 DNA: TGTGCCAACCTGGGGGGACCGGATTACTACGAGCAGTACTTC

J gene: TRBJ2-4
V gene: TRBV7-9
clone size: many
D gene: TRBD1
CDR3 protein: CASSPSGTGGFSIQYF
CDR3 DNA: TGTGCCAGCAGCCCGTCCGGGACAGGGGGCTTTAGCATTCAGTACTTC

J gene: TRBJ1-5
V gene: TRBV7-9
clone size: few
D gene: .
CDR3 protein: CASSSDRSLSNQPQHF
CDR3 DNA: TGTGCCAGCAGCTCTGACCGATCGCTTAGCAATCAGCCCCAGCATTTT

J gene: TRBJ2-7
V gene: TRBV2
clone size: .
D gene: .
CDR3 protein: CAMTKGYNYEQYF
CDR3 DNA: TGTGCCATGACAAAGGGGTATAACTACGAGCAGTACTTC

J gene: TRBJ2-7
V gene: TRBV6-5
clone size: few
D gene: TRBD1
CDR3 protein: CASSPDRVYEQYF
CDR3 DNA: TGTGCCAGCAGCCCGGACAGGGTATACGAGCAGTACTTC

J gene: TRBJ1-4
V gene: TRBV12-3/TRBV12-4
clone size: few
D gene: .
CDR3 protein: CASSLWGNQDEKLFF
CDR3 DNA: TGTGCCAGCAGCCTATGGGGAAATCAGGATGAAAAACTGTTTTTT